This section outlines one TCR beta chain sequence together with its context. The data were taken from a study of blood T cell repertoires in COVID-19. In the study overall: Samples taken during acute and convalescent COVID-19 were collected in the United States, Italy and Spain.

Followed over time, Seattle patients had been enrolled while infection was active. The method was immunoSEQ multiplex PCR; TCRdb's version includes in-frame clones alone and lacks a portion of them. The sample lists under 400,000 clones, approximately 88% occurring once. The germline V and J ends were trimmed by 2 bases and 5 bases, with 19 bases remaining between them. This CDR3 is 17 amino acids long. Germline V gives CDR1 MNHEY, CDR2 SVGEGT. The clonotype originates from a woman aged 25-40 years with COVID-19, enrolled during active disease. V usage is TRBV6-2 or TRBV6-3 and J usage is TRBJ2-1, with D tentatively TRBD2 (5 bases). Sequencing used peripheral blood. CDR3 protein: CASSYGADRTSHNEQFF. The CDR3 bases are TGTGCCAGCAGTTACGGAGCGGATCGAACAAGCCACAATGAGCAGTTCTTC.